The entry below gives a single T cell receptor beta chain sequence along with its context. Its target antigen remains unknown. The record has no base qualities; no much larger clone is one base away. From the cysteine up to the phenylalanine, the CDR3 has a length of 11 residues. The only DNA kept is the CDR3, 33 bases in frame from the first base. The V end loses 4 bases and the J end loses 4 bases, and a stretch of 5 bases separates them. Via the germline V gene (reference sequence), CDR1 is DFQATT and CDR2 SNEGSKA. This sample is drawn from a study of technical replicates of blood from a few donors (dated by TCRdb to about 2017). Libraries came from the immunoSEQ multiplex PCR assay. What TCRdb holds here is the immuneACCESS table cut down to in-frame rearrangements. Part of the clones is not present; checked against another copy, under half of the missing clones reflect an unresolved V gene, and the others are unexplained. The table for this sample lists tens of thousands of clones; 95% to 98% of them were counted only once. The ten largest clones add up to less than 0.25% of the sample.

Material: T cells isolated from PBMCs. The chain is encoded by TRBV20-1 joined to TRBJ2-1; the D gene cannot be resolved reliably. The source of this sequence is a human donor in good health. Here the CDR3 is given as CSANWYNEQFF. The DNA is TGCAGTGCTAACTGGTACAATGAGCAGTTCTTC.